Listed below are T cell receptor beta chains from one sample, sequenced in a study of shared T cell receptors in the human thymus. Only in-frame clones appear in the TCRdb table, and some are missing; sequencing was by immunoSEQ multiplex PCR. The table records roughly 660,000 clones, approximately 87% of them present only once. These same data were also listed under a study on human thymus T cells.

Sequenced sample: thymocytes. The origin of the receptors is a boy younger than two with a congenital heart defect. Each CDR3 is given with its conserved first and last residue. Fields, in order: D gene, J gene, clone size, V gene, CDR3 DNA, CDR3 protein. The D gene is left open where the match is weak. The size field is filled for only some rows; it gives once, few, many or a size class.

TRBD1,TRBJ1-2,-,TRBV6-5,TGTGCCAGCACCGCCGGGACAGGGAGATCCTATGGCTACACCTTC,CASTAGTGRSYGYTF
TRBD1,TRBJ2-1,-,TRBV10-3,TGTGCCATCAGTGAGGGACAGGGGTACAATGAGCAGTTCTTC,CAISEGQGYNEQFF
-,TRBJ2-4,once,TRBV6-5,TGTGCCAGCAGTTCCTCTCGGTCGGGCAAAAACATTCAGTACTTC,CASSSSRSGKNIQYF
-,TRBJ2-1,-,TRBV7-9,TGTGCCAGCAGCCTTAACCCACAAGTAAGCTCCTACAATGAGCAGTTCTTC,CASSLNPQVSSYNEQFF
TRBD2,TRBJ2-3,few,TRBV7-2,TGTGCCAGCAGCTTAGTTCCCCTAGCGGGGGAAAACTTAGATACGCAGTATTTT,CASSLVPLAGENLDTQYF
-,TRBJ2-2,-,TRBV29-1,TGCAGCGTTGGTCGGGGACGGGACTTCAACACCGGGGAGCTGTTTTTT,CSVGRGRDFNTGELFF
TRBD2,TRBJ2-1,once,TRBV30,TGTGCCTGGTGTAGCGGGAGGGCCTCCTACAATGAGCAGTTCTTC,CAWCSGRASYNEQFF
-,TRBJ2-3,-,TRBV4-1,TGCGCCAGCAGCCAAGATAGGTGGAGAGGGGGAGAGGATACGCAGTATTTT,CASSQDRWRGGEDTQYF
-,TRBJ1-6,-,TRBV27,TGTGCCAGCAGTCCGCGGGGAAATTCACCCCTCCACTTT,CASSPRGNSPLHF
TRBD2,TRBJ2-7,-,TRBV7-2,TGTGCCAGCAGCCTACAACCGGGACTAGCGGGGGGTAGCTCCTACGAGCAGTACTTC,CASSLQPGLAGGSSYEQYF
TRBD2,TRBJ2-3,-,TRBV11-3,TGTGCCAGCAGCCTTTCTGGGGTTAGCGGGAGAACAGATACGCAGTATTTT,CASSLSGVSGRTDTQYF
TRBD1,TRBJ2-2,-,TRBV28,TGTGCCAGCAGCCGGGACCGGACAGGGGACACCGGGGAGCTGTTTTTT,CASSRDRTGDTGELFF
TRBD1,TRBJ2-2,-,TRBV10-1,TGCGCCAGCAGTGAGGAGGGGACAGAATCTAGCACCGGGGAGCTGTTTTTT,CASSEEGTESSTGELFF
TRBD2,TRBJ2-7,-,TRBV5-6,TGTGCCAGCAGCTTGGCGTCTAGCGGGCGACCCTACGAGCAGTACTTC,CASSLASSGRPYEQYF
-,TRBJ2-3,-,TRBV21-1,TGTGCCAGCAGCAAGGGGCCTAGCGGGGAACCTAGCACAGATACGCAGTATTTT,CASSKGPSGEPSTDTQYF
-,TRBJ1-1,-,TRBV7-3,TGTGCCAGCAGCTCCGCGCCGGGACAAGGATTTCGGGACACTGAAGCTTTCTTT,CASSSAPGQGFRDTEAFF
TRBD2,TRBJ2-7,-,TRBV6-5,TGTGCCAGCAGTAAGACTAGCGGGAGTTACGAGCAGTACTTC,CASSKTSGSYEQYF
TRBD2,TRBJ2-7,-,TRBV10-2,TGCGCCAGCAGTCCCCCCAGGTTCCTAGCGGGAGACGAGCAGTACTTC,CASSPPRFLAGDEQYF
-,TRBJ1-1,-,TRBV27,TGTGCCAGCAGTTTCTCGACAGGGAACACTGAAGCTTTCTTT,CASSFSTGNTEAFF
-,TRBJ2-4,-,TRBV5-4,TGTGCCAGCAGCCCGGACAGCGGCTGTGAGGACATTCAGTACTTC,CASSPDSGCEDIQYF
TRBD1,TRBJ1-2,-,TRBV2,TGTGCCAGCAGAGAAGGACAGGCCACCTATGGCTACACCTTC,CASREGQATYGYTF
TRBD2,TRBJ2-3,-,TRBV28,TGTGCCAGCAGTAGGACTAGCGGGAGGGCCTTGGGCACAGATACGCAGTATTTT,CASSRTSGRALGTDTQYF
TRBD2,TRBJ2-1,once,TRBV14,TGTGCCAGCAGCCAAGATAGGCGGGAGCGGAATGAGCAGTTCTTC,CASSQDRRERNEQFF
-,TRBJ1-2,few,TRBV4-3,TGCGCCAGCAGCCAAGATCATCGGGTGGGCTATGGCTACACCTTC,CASSQDHRVGYGYTF
TRBD1,TRBJ1-4,-,TRBV10-3,TGTGCCATCAGTCGGACAGGGCTTTCAGCTAATGAAAAACTGTTTTTT,CAISRTGLSANEKLFF
-,TRBJ2-2,-,TRBV4-2,TGTGCCAGCAGCCAAGATCGAGGGGGGGAGCTGTTTTTT,CASSQDRGGELFF
TRBD2,TRBJ2-1,few,TRBV19,TGTGCCAGTAACCGGGAGGGCTACAATGAGCAGTTCTTC,CASNREGYNEQFF
TRBD2,TRBJ2-3,-,TRBV6-4,TGTGCCAGCAGTGCGGGACTAGCGGGAGAGGGGTTCACAGATACGCAGTATTTT,CASSAGLAGEGFTDTQYF
-,TRBJ1-1,-,TRBV19,TGTGCCAGTTCCGACTCTATGGGACTCCCTTTGGACACTGAAGCTTTCTTT,CASSDSMGLPLDTEAFF
-,TRBJ2-1,-,TRBV6-6,TGTGCCAGCAGCCCAGTGACTAAGCGTATGTGCAATGAGCAGTTCTTC,CASSPVTKRMCNEQFF
TRBD1,TRBJ1-5,-,TRBV16,TGTGCCAGCAGCCAATACCTAGTGTCCCGGGACAGGGGGGAGCCCCAGCATTTT,CASSQYLVSRDRGEPQHF
TRBD2,TRBJ2-7,-,TRBV30,TGTGCCTGGAGTGTTGAGCGGGAGGCGGGAGAGCAGTACTTC,CAWSVEREAGEQYF
TRBD1,TRBJ1-2,-,TRBV15,TGTGCCACCAGCACCCAGGGGGCGGTGGGCTATGGCTACACCTTC,CATSTQGAVGYGYTF
TRBD1,TRBJ2-7,-,TRBV29-1,TGCAGCGTTGAGAGGGACAGCCCCTACGAGCAGTACTTC,CSVERDSPYEQYF
-,TRBJ2-3,-,TRBV11-2,TGTGCCAGCAGCTTAGATCTGGAAGGGAGGGATACGCAGTATTTT,CASSLDLEGRDTQYF
-,TRBJ1-5,-,TRBV5-1,TGCGCCAGCAGCTTGAGATCAGGGGCCGATCAGCCCCAGCATTTT,CASSLRSGADQPQHF
-,TRBJ2-3,-,TRBV12-5,TGTGCTAGTGGCCCTCATCACCGTGTCGGACTCCCCACAGATACGCAGTATTTT,CASGPHHRVGLPTDTQYF
TRBD2,TRBJ2-1,-,TRBV10-1,TGCGCCAGCAGTCGACTAGCGGGGACAGAGCAGTTCTTC,CASSRLAGTEQFF
TRBD2,TRBJ2-6,-,TRBV27,TGTGCCAGCAGTCCAGGGGGACTAGCGGGAATAGGTGGGGCCAACGTCCTGACTTTC,CASSPGGLAGIGGANVLTF
TRBD1,TRBJ1-5,-,TRBV19,TGTGCCAGTAGGCCCGGGCAGGGGGGCAATCAGCCCCAGCATTTT,CASRPGQGGNQPQHF
TRBD2,TRBJ2-1,-,TRBV5-1,TGCGCCAGCACCGCGTTAGCGGGAGGGCCAGGAAATGAGCAGTTCTTC,CASTALAGGPGNEQFF
-,TRBJ1-1,-,TRBV6-1,TGTGCCAGCAGTGAGGAGAGGGTCTACACTGAAGCTTTCTTT,CASSEERVYTEAFF
TRBD2,TRBJ2-7,-,TRBV7-2,TGTGCCAGCAGCTTGGGGACTAGCGGGAGCCCGAGGGACGAGCAGTACTTC,CASSLGTSGSPRDEQYF
TRBD1,TRBJ1-2,-,TRBV27,TGTGCCAGCACCATTTCCGGGACAGGGGACTATGGCTACACCTTC,CASTISGTGDYGYTF
TRBD1,TRBJ2-7,-,TRBV18,TGTGCCAGCTCACCACCGGGACAGGGTTACGAGCAGTACTTC,CASSPPGQGYEQYF